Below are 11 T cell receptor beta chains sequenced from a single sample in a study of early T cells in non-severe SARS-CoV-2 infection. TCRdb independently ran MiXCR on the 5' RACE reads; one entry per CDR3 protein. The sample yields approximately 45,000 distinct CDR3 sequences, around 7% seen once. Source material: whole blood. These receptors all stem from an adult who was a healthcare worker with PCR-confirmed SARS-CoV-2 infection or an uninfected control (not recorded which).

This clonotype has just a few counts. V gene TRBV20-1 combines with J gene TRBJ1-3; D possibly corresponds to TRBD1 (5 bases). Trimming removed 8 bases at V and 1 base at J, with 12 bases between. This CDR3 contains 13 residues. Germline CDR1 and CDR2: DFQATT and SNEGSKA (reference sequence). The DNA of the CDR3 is TGCAGTACCCCGACAGATTCTGGAAACACCATATATTTT. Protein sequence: CSTPTDSGNTIYF.

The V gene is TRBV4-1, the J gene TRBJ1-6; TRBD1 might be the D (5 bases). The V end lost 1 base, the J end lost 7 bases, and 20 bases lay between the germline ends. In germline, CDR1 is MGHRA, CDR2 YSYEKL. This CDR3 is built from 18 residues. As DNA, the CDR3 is TGCGCCAGCAGCCAAGGGTCCCTAAGGGGAAACTACAATTCACCCCTCCACTTT. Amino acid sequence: CASSQGSLRGNYNSPLHF.

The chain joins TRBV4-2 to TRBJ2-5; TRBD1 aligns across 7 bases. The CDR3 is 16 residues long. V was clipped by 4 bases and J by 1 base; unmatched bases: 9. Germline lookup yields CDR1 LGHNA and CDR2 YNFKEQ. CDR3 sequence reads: CASSLLSQGSQETQYF. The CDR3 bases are TGTGCCAGCAGCCTTCTCTCACAGGGGAGCCAAGAGACCCAGTACTTC.

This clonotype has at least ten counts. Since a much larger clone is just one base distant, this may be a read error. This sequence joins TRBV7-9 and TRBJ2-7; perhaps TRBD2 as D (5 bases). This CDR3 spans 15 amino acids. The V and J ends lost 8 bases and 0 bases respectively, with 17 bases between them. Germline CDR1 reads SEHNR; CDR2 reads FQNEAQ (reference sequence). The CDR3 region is CASGSTGIHSYEQYF. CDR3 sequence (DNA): TGTGCCAGCGGCAGCACGGGGATACACTCCTACGAGCAGTACTTC.

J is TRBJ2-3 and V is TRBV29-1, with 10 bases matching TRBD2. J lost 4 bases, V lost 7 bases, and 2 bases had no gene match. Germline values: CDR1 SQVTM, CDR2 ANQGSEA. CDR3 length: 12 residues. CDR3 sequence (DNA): TGCAGCGAGGGGACTAGCGCAGATACGCAGTATTTT. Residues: CSEGTSADTQYF.

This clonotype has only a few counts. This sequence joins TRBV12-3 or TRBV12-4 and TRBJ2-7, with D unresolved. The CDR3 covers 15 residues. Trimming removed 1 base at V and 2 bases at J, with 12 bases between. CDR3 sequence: CASSLGPNPTYEQYF. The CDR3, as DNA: TGTGCCAGCAGTTTAGGTCCAAATCCCACCTACGAGCAGTACTTC.

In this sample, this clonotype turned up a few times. The CDR3 coding sequence is TGCAGTGCTAGAGATCAAAGGTCAAAACGCCAAGAGACCCAGTACTTC. Its translation is CSARDQRSKRQETQYF. V usage is TRBV20-1 and J usage is TRBJ2-5; D gene unclear. V was clipped by 0 bases and J by 1 base, with 15 bases between them. The CDR3 is 16 residues long. Germline CDR1 reads DFQATT; CDR2 reads SNEGSKA (reference sequence).

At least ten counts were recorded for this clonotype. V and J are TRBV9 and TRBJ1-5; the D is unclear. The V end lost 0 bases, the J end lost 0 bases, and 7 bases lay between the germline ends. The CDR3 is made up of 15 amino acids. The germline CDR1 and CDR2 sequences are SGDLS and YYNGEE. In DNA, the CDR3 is TGTGCCAGCAGCGTAGCGGGAGGTAGCAATCAGCCCCAGCATTTT. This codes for CASSVAGGSNQPQHF.

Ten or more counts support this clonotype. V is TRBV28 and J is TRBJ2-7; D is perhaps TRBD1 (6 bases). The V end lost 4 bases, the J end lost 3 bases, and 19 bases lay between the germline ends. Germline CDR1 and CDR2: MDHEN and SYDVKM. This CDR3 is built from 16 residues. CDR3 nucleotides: TGTGCCAGCAGTTCCTCCCGGGGCAGGGGAAGCTACGAGCAGTACTTC. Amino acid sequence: CASSSSRGRGSYEQYF.

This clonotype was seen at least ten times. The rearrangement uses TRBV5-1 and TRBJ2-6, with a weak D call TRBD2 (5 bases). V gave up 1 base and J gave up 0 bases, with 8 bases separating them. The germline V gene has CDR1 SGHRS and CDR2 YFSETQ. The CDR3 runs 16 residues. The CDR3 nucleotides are TGCGCCAGCAGCTTGAGCGGAAGCTCTGGGGCCAACGTCCTGACTTTC. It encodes CASSLSGSSGANVLTF. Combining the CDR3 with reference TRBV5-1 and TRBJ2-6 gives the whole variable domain KAGVTQTPRYLIKTRGQQVTLSCSPISGHRSVSWYQQTPGQGLQFLFEYFSETQRNKGNFPGRFSGRQFSNSRSEMNVSTLELGDSALYLCASSLSGSSGANVLTFGAGSRLTVL.

The CDR3 loop reads CSARDQNSGNTIYF. Here the CDR3 DNA reads TGCAGTGCTAGGGATCAGAACTCTGGAAACACCATATATTTT. The gene calls are TRBV20-1 and TRBJ1-3; D not resolved. This CDR3 has 14 residues. Trimming removed 3 bases from V and 0 bases from J, with 9 bases in between. Germline-derived CDR1 and CDR2 are DFQATT and SNEGSKA (reference sequence).